Below, one TCR beta chain is given with its context. The antigen is unknown. PCR used 60 Vbeta primers and 13 Jbeta primers. Repertoires were generated with immunoSEQ multiplex PCR, while TCRdb's copy carries only in-frame clones and drops some. Here the sample spans about 140,000 clones, around 75% being singletons. Unrecorded immune exposure was likely among donors, who were nominally healthy when sampled. This sample was taken from a study of cytomegalovirus exposure and HLA in healthy donors. The overall study: The early release's HLA-typed donors yielded 65 million to 85 million unique TCRs.

Notes on the study in general: One later analysis reportedly identified an Asian-associated ancestry cluster that showed fewer N-insertions than the 666-donor mean. The authors assumed roughly uniform sequencing depth across donors for presence/absence analyses.

The CDR3 has 16 residues. Germline-derived CDR1 and CDR2 are GTSNPN and SVGIG (reference sequence). The V end lost 0 bases, the J end lost 0 bases, and 9 bases lay between the germline ends. The receptor was isolated from a man in his late teens or twenties in good health and CMV-seropositive. The rearrangement joins TRBV30 to TRBJ1-6; no clear D gene. Sequenced input: PBMCs. CDR3 sequence: CAWSVRESSYNSPLHF. CDR3 in DNA: TGTGCCTGGAGTGTACGAGAAAGCTCCTATAATTCACCCCTCCACTTT. Full variable domain (missing parts from reference TRBV30 and TRBJ1-6): SQTIHQWPATLVQPVGSPLSLECTVEGTSNPNLYWYRQAAGRGLQLLFYSVGIGQISSEVPQNLSASRPQDRQFILSSKKLLLSDSGFYLCAWSVRESSYNSPLHFGNGTRLTVT.